A single sample gave rise to the 10 T cell receptor beta chains below, sequenced in a study of T cell responses to AZD1222 COVID-19 vaccine. TCRdb's copy holds only in-frame clones and misses some; the assay was immunoSEQ multiplex PCR. The table has over 85,000 clones, 70% to 90% seen once; the top ten hold around 3%. The sequenced sample was peripheral blood, obtained on day 0 of AZD1222 vaccination. Receptors were obtained from an adult in good health.

The chain has TRBV2 and TRBJ2-2, with D uncertain. The V gene's germline CDR1 is SNHLY and CDR2 FYNNEI. Trimming took off 4 bases at V and 6 bases at J, with 6 bases between the two ends. The CDR3 is made up of 12 amino acids. The CDR3: CASSGIPGELFF. CDR3 coding DNA: TGTGCCAGCAGTGGGATACCCGGGGAGCTGTTTTTT.

V is TRBV19 and J is TRBJ2-1, with 13 positions matching TRBD2. Germline lookup yields CDR1 LNHDA and CDR2 SQIVND (reference sequence). After removal of 4 bases from V and 0 bases from J, the junction contained 6 bases not matched to a gene. This CDR3 has 18 amino acids. CDR3 in DNA: TGTGCCAGTAGTAGACTAGCGGGAGGAACTAGCTCCTACAATGAGCAGTTCTTC. This codes for CASSRLAGGTSSYNEQFF.

V and J are TRBV6-5 and TRBJ1-2; 8 positions match TRBD1. The germline CDR1 and CDR2 sequences are MNHEY and SVGAGI. With 6 bases clipped from V and 4 bases from J, the junction kept 10 bases outside the gene matches. CDR3 length equals 15 residues. CDR3 in DNA: TGTGCCAGCAGGACCCAGGGGGCGGCGAGCTATGGCTACACCTTC. It yields the protein CASRTQGAASYGYTF.

As regards this clone: A read error may produce the germline difference seen at one junction end. The rearrangement joins TRBV7-7 to TRBJ2-2, with TRBD1 matching over 9 bases. This CDR3 has 16 amino acids. Germline-derived CDR1 and CDR2 are SSHAT and FNYEAQ (reference sequence). The CDR3 coding sequence is TGTGCTAGCAGCACTCCGGGGACAGGGAGGGCCGGGGAGCTGTTTTTT. As protein: CASSTPGTGRAGELFF.

The CDR3 loop is CASSLSPGVDTQYF. The CDR3, as DNA: TGTGCCAGCAGCTTAAGTCCAGGCGTAGATACGCAGTATTTT. The rearrangement uses TRBV7-2 and TRBJ2-3, with D uncertain. V lost 2 bases to trimming and J lost 5 bases, with 11 bases between them. The CDR3 is 14 residues long. Germline V lookup: CDR1 SGHTA, CDR2 FQGNSA.

This chain joins TRBV29-1 and TRBJ2-3, with TRBD2 matching 9 bases. This CDR3 comprises 13 residues. Germline CDR1 SQVTM, CDR2 ANQGSEA. J lost 4 bases, V lost 6 bases, and 5 bases had no gene match. CDR3 in amino acids: CSVNAGGADTQYF. Here the CDR3 DNA reads TGCAGCGTAAACGCGGGAGGGGCAGATACGCAGTATTTT.

The genes are TRBV20-1 and TRBJ2-7; 7 bases align to TRBD2. The CDR3 is made up of 14 amino acids. The germline gives CDR1 DFQATT, CDR2 SNEGSKA (reference sequence). The J segment lost 0 bases and the V segment lost 3 bases, leaving 5 bases of the junction unmatched. The CDR3 DNA is TGCAGTGCTAGTCCGGGGGGAAGCTCCTACGAGCAGTACTTC. It specifies CSASPGGSSYEQYF.

This rearrangement joins TRBV11-2 to TRBJ2-2; 13 bases align to TRBD2. The germline V gene encodes CDR1 SGHAT and CDR2 FQNNGV. With V trimmed by 2 bases and J by 6 bases, 6 bases remained unmatched. The CDR3 runs to 17 residues. The DNA for the CDR3 is TGTGCCAGCAGCTTACGGACTAGCGGGAGTGGGGCCGGGGAGCTGTTTTTT. Protein sequence: CASSLRTSGSGAGELFF.

This rearrangement joins TRBV19 to TRBJ1-5; 7 bases map to TRBD1. This CDR3 is built from 14 residues. The trim removed 6 bases at V and 4 bases at J, leaving 6 bases unmatched. Germline lookup yields CDR1 LNHDA and CDR2 SQIVND (reference sequence). The CDR3 sequence is CASRFTGANQPQHF. The CDR3 coding sequence is TGTGCCAGTAGATTTACAGGGGCAAATCAGCCCCAGCATTTT.

Here the CDR3 reads CATSRVVQTDEAFF. CDR3 DNA sequence: TGTGCCACCAGCAGAGTGGTCCAAACAGACGAAGCTTTCTTT. V gene TRBV15 combines with J gene TRBJ1-1; no reliable D call. The CDR3 runs 14 residues. V was trimmed by 1 base and J by 8 bases, leaving 14 bases between them. CDR1 LNHNV and CDR2 YYDKDF come from the germline V gene (reference sequence).